The clone carrying this T cell receptor beta chain was found a few times. The antigen is undetermined. These data originate in a study of T cells after yellow fever vaccination. TCR cDNA, made by 5'RACE template switching, carried an added universal primer site and UMIs. MiXCR was run by TCRdb on the 5' RACE reads, yielding one entry per CDR3 protein. Of about 73,000 distinct CDR3 sequences in the sample, 7.5% to 9% were seen once. CDR3 length equals 15 residues. V was clipped by 5 bases and J by 6 bases, with 19 bases between them. CDR1 and CDR2 (germline): SEHNR, FQNEAQ (reference sequence). Study-wide findings and caveats: A large majority of primary-vaccination clones showed up again after the booster (just under 97% CD4, approximately 90% CD8).

Specimen: CD8+ T cells sorted from PBMCs, collected on the day of the yellow fever booster vaccination. This receptor was taken from a man aged 30 to 39 who received the YFV17D yellow fever vaccine. The rearrangement joins TRBV7-9 to TRBJ1-2; D not resolved. The chain's CDR3 is CASSPGGRPNHGYTF. CDR3 nucleotides: TGTGCCAGCAGCCCCGGCGGCAGACCGAACCATGGCTACACCTTC.